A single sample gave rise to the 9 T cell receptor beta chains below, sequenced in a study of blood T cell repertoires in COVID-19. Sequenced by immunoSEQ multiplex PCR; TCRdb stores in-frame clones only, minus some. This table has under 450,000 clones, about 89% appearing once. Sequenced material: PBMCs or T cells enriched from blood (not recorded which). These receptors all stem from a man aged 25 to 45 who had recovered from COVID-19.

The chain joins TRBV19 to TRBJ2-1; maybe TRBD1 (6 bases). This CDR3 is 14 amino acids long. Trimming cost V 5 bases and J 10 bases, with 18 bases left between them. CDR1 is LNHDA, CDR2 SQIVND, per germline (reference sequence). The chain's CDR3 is CASSPQGLLREQFF. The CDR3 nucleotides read TGTGCCAGTAGTCCCCAGGGGTTGTTGAGGGAGCAGTTCTTC.

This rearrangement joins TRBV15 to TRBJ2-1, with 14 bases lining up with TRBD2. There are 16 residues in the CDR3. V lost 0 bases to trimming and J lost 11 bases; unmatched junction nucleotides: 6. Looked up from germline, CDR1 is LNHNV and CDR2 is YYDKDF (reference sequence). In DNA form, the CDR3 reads TGTGCCACCAGCAGAGATATTGGGACTAGCGGGGGACAGCAGTTCTTC. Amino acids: CATSRDIGTSGGQQFF.

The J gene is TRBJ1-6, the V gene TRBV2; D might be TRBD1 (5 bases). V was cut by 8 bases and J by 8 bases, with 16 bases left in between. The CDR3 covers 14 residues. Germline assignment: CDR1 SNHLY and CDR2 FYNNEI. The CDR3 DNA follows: TGTGCCAGCGGGGGGACGTTCGGGGATTCACCCCTCCACTTT. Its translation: CASGGTFGDSPLHF.

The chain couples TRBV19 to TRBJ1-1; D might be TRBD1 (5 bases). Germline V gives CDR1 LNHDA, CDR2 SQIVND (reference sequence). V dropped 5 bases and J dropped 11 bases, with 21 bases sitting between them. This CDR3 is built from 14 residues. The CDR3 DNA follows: TGTGCCAGTAGTCTTAGCTGGCAATTAAAGGGGGCTTTCTTT. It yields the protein CASSLSWQLKGAFF. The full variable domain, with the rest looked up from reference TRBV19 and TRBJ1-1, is DGGITQSPKYLFRKEGQNVTLSCEQNLNHDAMYWYRQDPGQGLRLIYYSQIVNDFQKGDIAEGYSVSREKKESFPLTVTSAQKNPTAFYLCASSLSWQLKGAFFGQGTRLTVV.

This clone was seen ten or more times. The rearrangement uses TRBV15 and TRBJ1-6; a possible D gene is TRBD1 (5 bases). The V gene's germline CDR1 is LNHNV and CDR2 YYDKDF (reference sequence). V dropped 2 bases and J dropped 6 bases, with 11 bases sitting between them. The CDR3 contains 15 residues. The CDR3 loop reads CATSRSRAINSPLHF. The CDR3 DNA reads TGTGCCACCAGCAGAAGCAGGGCGATTAATTCACCCCTCCACTTT.

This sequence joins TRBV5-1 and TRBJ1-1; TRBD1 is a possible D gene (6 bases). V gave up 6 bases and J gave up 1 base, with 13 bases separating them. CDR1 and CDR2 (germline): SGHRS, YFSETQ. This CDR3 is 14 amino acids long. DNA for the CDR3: TGCGCCAGCAACACAGGGCACGGGAACACTGAAGCTTTCTTT. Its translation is CASNTGHGNTEAFF.

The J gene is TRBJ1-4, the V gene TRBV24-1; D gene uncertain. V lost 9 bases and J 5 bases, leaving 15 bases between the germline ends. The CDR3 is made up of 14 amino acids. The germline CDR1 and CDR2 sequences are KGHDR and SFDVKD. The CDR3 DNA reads TGTGCCACCCCGGGGAGAGGAGAGAATGAAAAACTGTTTTTT. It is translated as CATPGRGENEKLFF.

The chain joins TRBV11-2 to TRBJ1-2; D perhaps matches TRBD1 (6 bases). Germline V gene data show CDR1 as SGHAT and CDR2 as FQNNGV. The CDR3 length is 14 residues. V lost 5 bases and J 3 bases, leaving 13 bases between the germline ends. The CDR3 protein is CASSQGGWYYGYTF. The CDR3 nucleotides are TGTGCCAGCAGCCAAGGGGGTTGGTACTATGGCTACACCTTC.

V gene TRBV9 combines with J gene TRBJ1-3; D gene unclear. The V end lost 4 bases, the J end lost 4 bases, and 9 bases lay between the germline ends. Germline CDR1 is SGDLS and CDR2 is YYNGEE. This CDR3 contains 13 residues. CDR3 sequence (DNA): TGTGCCAGCAGCCCAGACTCGGGAAACACCATATATTTT. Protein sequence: CASSPDSGNTIYF.